This T cell receptor beta chain was found in a study of blood T cell repertoires in COVID-19. TCRdb keeps only in-frame clones here, not all; method: immunoSEQ multiplex PCR. The sample includes 150,000 to 200,000 clones, approximately 86% seen only once; the top ten take 4.5% to 6.5%. The CDR3 extends over 14 amino acids. With 4 bases removed from V and 1 base from J, the gap between germline ends came to 11 bases. Germline V gene data show CDR1 as SGHNT and CDR2 as YYREEE (reference sequence). This receptor was obtained from a woman in her fifties or sixties with acute COVID-19. Sequencing input: PBMCs or T cells enriched from blood (not recorded which). V and J are TRBV5-4 and TRBJ1-1, with D unresolved. The CDR3 spells CASSLILRNTEAFF. The CDR3, as DNA: TGTGCCAGCAGCCTGATCCTACGGAACACTGAAGCTTTCTTT.